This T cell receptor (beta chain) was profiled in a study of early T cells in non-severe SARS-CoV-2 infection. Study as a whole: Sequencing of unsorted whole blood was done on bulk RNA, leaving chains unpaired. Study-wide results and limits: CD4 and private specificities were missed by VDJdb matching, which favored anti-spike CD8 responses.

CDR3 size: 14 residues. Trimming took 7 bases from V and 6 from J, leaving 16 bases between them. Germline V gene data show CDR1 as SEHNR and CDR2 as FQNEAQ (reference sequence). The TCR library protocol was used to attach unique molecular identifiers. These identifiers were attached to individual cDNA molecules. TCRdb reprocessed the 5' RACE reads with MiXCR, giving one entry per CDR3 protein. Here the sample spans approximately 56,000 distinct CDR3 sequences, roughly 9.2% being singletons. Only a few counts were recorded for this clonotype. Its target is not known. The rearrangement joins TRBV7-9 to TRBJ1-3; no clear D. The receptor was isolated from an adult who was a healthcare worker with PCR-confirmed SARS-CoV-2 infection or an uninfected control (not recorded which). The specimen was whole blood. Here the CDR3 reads CASTFQVESNTIYF. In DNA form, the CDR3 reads TGTGCCAGCACCTTCCAGGTCGAATCAAACACCATATATTTT.